What follows are 13 T cell receptor beta chains derived from one specimen sequenced in a study of T cell responses to AZD1222 COVID-19 vaccine. TCRdb's copy holds only in-frame clones and misses some; the assay was immunoSEQ multiplex PCR. This sample has approximately 76,000 clones, with around four fifths found just once. The sample consisted of peripheral blood, taken on day 0 of AZD1222 vaccination. These receptors came from an adult in good health.

This chain links TRBV5-6 with TRBJ2-5; D gene uncertain. V dropped 2 bases and J dropped 5 bases, with 4 bases sitting between them. Germline V gene sequence: CDR1 SGHDT, CDR2 YYEEEE. The CDR3 is made up of 11 amino acids. CDR3 in amino acids: CASSFLETQYF. CDR3 nucleotides: TGTGCCAGCAGCTTCTTGGAGACCCAGTACTTC.

This clone was counted once. J is TRBJ1-4 and V is TRBV4-3; TRBD1 aligns across 9 bases. The CDR3 extends over 15 amino acids. CDR1 LGHNA and CDR2 YSLEER come from the germline V gene. The ends lost 4 bases at V and 7 bases at J; junction bases unmatched: 7. This chain's CDR3 is CASSPSDRGLEKLFF. In DNA, the CDR3 is TGCGCCAGCAGCCCCTCGGACAGGGGTCTTGAAAAACTGTTTTTT.

J is TRBJ1-3 and V is TRBV19; no clear D. V lost 8 bases and J 3 bases, leaving 14 bases between the germline ends. The CDR3 runs to 14 residues. Germline V gives CDR1 LNHDA, CDR2 SQIVND (reference sequence). CDR3 region: CASRHPGLGNTIYF. The CDR3 bases are TGTGCCAGTCGCCACCCGGGTCTTGGAAACACCATATATTTT. The whole variable domain, remainder taken from reference TRBV19 and TRBJ1-3, is DGGITQSPKYLFRKEGQNVTLSCEQNLNHDAMYWYRQDPGQGLRLIYYSQIVNDFQKGDIAEGYSVSREKKESFPLTVTSAQKNPTAFYLCASRHPGLGNTIYFGEGSWLTVV.

V and J are TRBV5-4 and TRBJ1-2, with 7 positions matching TRBD1. The V segment lost 4 bases and the J segment 0 bases; nucleotides outside the gene matches: 6. The CDR3 runs to 15 residues. Germline values: CDR1 SGHNT, CDR2 YYREEE (reference sequence). CDR3 DNA: TGTGCCAGCAGCCCGGACAGGAATACTAACTATGGCTACACCTTC. It yields the protein CASSPDRNTNYGYTF.

The chain is built from TRBV12-5 and TRBJ1-1, with TRBD1 matching 7 bases. The germline gives CDR1 LGHNT, CDR2 FRNRAP. The CDR3 runs 13 residues. V trimming: 0 bases; J trimming: 10 bases; junction bases outside the gene matches: 5. The CDR3 sequence: CASGLVGQVTAFF. The DNA of the CDR3 is TGTGCTAGTGGTTTGGTAGGACAGGTCACAGCTTTCTTT.

V and J are TRBV10-3 and TRBJ1-6; D might be TRBD1 (5 bases). CDR3 size: 13 residues. The germline V and J ends were trimmed by 7 bases and 8 bases, with 12 bases remaining between them. Germline V gene lookup returns CDR1 ENHRY and CDR2 SYGVKD. DNA of the CDR3: TGTGCCATCACCATGGGGCAGTATTCACCCCTCCACTTT. Amino acid sequence: CAITMGQYSPLHF.

The V call is TRBV18, the J call TRBJ1-6; the D is unclear. This CDR3 spans 14 amino acids. Trimming took 3 bases from V and 10 from J, leaving 13 bases between them. The germline CDR1 and CDR2 sequences are KGHSH and LQKENI. As DNA, the CDR3 is TGTGCCAGCTCACCCTTGGGGTTAGAGTCACCCCTCCACTTT. Encoded protein: CASSPLGLESPLHF.

V gene TRBV7-2 combines with J gene TRBJ2-1; TRBD2 matches at 8 bases. The CDR3 is 16 residues long. The J segment lost 7 bases and the V segment lost 2 bases, leaving 10 bases of the junction unmatched. Germline CDR1 is SGHTA and CDR2 is FQGNSA. CDR3 sequence: CASSLNGLAGLNEQFF. The CDR3 DNA reads TGTGCCAGCAGCTTAAATGGTCTAGCGGGCCTTAATGAGCAGTTCTTC.

The rearrangement uses TRBV27 and TRBJ2-7, with 13 nucleotides matching TRBD2. CDR1 is MNHEY and CDR2 is SMNVEV in the germline V gene (reference sequence). The CDR3 spans 16 residues. With 5 bases clipped from V and 6 bases from J, the junction kept 10 bases outside the gene matches. CDR3 sequence: CASSTLAGGPLGEQYF. The CDR3, as DNA: TGTGCCAGCAGTACACTAGCGGGAGGGCCTCTGGGCGAGCAGTACTTC.

This clone has just one count. The chain is built from TRBV11-3 and TRBJ2-1, with 9 nucleotides matching TRBD1. The CDR3 is 19 residues long. J was trimmed by 4 bases and V by 5 bases; bases with no gene match: 18. In germline, CDR1 is SGHNT, CDR2 YENEEA. For the CDR3, the DNA is TGTGCCAGCAGCGCCTTTTTGTACAGGGGGCGCGGAAAATACAATGAGCAGTTCTTC. This encodes CASSAFLYRGRGKYNEQFF.

This clone has a handful of counts. The rearrangement uses TRBV19 and TRBJ2-1; 8 bases align to TRBD1. In germline, CDR1 is LNHDA, CDR2 SQIVND (reference sequence). J was trimmed by 6 bases and V by 4 bases; bases with no gene match: 11. CDR3 length: 16 residues. CDR3: CASSKNTGGRGNEQFF. The CDR3 DNA follows: TGTGCCAGTAGTAAAAATACAGGGGGACGAGGCAATGAGCAGTTCTTC.

This clone was counted between two and nine times. The chain couples TRBV9 to TRBJ1-2; unclear D gene. CDR3 length: 13 residues. Germline V gene sequence: CDR1 SGDLS, CDR2 YYNGEE. The ends were cut back, 0 bases at V and 8 bases at J, with 11 bases in the middle. CDR3 in amino acids: CASSVGSVWGYTF. As DNA, the CDR3 is TGTGCCAGCAGCGTAGGCAGCGTATGGGGCTACACCTTC.

The V call is TRBV9, the J call TRBJ1-2; D is possibly TRBD1 (5 bases). Germline V gene data show CDR1 as SGDLS and CDR2 as YYNGEE. The length of the CDR3 is 15 residues. V was clipped by 4 bases and J by 8 bases, with 21 bases between them. CDR3 nucleotide sequence: TGTGCCAGCAGCCCGGGGACTTCCCTTGCTATCGGCTACACCTTC. It specifies CASSPGTSLAIGYTF.